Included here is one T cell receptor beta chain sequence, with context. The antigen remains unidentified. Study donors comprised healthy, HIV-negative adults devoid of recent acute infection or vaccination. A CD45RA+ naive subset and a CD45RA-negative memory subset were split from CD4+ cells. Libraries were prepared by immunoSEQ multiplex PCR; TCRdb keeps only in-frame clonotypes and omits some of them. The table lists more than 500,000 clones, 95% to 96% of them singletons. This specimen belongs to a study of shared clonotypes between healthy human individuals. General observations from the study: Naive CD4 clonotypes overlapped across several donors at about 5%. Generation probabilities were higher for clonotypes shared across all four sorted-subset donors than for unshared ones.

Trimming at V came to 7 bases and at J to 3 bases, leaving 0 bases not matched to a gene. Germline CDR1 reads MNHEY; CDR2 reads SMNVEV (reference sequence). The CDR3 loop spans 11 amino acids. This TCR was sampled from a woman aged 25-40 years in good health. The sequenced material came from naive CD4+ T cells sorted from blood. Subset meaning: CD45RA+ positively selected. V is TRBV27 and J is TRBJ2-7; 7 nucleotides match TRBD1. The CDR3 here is CASTGGYEQYF. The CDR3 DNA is TGTGCCAGCACAGGGGGCTACGAGCAGTACTTC.